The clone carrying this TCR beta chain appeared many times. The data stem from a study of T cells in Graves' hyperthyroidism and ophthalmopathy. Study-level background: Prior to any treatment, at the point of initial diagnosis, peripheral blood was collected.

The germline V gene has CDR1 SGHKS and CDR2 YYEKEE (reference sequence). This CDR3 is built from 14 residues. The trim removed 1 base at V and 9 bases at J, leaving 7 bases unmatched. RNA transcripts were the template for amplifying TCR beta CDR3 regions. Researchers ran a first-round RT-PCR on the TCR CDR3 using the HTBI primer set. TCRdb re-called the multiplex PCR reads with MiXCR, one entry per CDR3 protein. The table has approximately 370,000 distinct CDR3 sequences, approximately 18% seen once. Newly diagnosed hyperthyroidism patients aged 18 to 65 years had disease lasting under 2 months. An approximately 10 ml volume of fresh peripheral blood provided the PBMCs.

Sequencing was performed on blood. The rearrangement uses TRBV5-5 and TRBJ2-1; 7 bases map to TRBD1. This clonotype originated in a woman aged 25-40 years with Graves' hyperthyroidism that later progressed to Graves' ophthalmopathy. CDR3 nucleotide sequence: TGTGCCAGCAGCTTGCTCGGACAGGCTGGTGAGCAGTTCTTC. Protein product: CASSLLGQAGEQFF.